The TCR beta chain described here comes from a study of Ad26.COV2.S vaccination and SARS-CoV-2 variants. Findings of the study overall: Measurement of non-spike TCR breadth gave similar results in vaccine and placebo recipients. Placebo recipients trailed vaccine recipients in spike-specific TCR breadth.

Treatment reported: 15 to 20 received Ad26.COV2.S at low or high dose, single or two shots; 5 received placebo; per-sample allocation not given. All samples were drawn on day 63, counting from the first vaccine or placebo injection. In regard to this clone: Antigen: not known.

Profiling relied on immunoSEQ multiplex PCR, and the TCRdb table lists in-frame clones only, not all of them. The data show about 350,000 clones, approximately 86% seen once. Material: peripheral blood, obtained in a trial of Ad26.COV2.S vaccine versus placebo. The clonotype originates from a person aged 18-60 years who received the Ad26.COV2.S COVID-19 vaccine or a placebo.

The CDR3 sequence: CAIGPEGNEQFF. DNA for the CDR3: TGTGCCATCGGTCCGGAAGGCAATGAGCAGTTCTTC. The J gene is TRBJ2-1, the V gene TRBV10-3; D gene ambiguous. This CDR3 is built from 12 residues. The germline V and J ends were trimmed by 8 bases and 6 bases, with 11 bases remaining between them. CDR1 is ENHRY, CDR2 SYGVKD, per germline.